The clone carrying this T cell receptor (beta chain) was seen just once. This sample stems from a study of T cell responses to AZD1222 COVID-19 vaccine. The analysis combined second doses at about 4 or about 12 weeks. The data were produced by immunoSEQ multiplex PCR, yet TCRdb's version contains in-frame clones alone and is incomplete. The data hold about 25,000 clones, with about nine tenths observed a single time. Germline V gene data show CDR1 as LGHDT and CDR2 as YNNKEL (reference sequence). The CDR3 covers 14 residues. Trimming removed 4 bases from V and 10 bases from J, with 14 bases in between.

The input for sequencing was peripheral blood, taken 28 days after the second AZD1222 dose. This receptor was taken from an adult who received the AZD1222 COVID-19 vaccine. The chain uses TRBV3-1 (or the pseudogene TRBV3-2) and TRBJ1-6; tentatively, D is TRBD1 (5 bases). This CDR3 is CASSLGTSLSPLHF. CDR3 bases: TGTGCCAGCAGCCTAGGGACCTCGTTATCACCCCTCCACTTT.